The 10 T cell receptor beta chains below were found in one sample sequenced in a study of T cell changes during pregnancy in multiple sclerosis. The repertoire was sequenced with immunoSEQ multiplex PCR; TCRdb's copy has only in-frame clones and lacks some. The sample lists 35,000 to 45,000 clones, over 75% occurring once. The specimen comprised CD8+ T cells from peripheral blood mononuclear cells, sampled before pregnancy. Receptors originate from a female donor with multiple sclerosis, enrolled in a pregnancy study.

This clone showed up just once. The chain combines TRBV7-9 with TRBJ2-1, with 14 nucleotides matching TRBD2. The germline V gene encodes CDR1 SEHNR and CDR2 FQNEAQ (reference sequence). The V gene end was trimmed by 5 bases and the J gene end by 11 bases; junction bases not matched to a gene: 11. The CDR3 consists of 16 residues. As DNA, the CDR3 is TGTGCCAGCAGCGAAGTACCGGGACTAGCGGGAGAGCAGCAGTTCTTC. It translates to CASSEVPGLAGEQQFF.

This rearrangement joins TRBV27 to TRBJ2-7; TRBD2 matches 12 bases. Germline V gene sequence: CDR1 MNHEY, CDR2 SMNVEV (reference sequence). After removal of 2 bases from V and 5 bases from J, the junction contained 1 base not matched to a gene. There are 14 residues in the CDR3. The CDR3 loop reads CASSLRTSGDEQYF. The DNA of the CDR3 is TGTGCCAGCAGTTTAAGGACTAGCGGGGACGAGCAGTACTTC.

As DNA, the CDR3 is TGTGCCTGGAGTCCCCTAGCGGGATCCTCCTACAATGAGCAGTTCTTC. This translates into CAWSPLAGSSYNEQFF. The chain couples TRBV30 to TRBJ2-1; the match to TRBD2 covers 9 bases. This CDR3 region has 16 residues. J was trimmed by 0 bases and V by 2 bases; bases with no gene match: 5. CDR1 is GTSNPN and CDR2 is SVGIG in the germline V gene (reference sequence).

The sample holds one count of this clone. CDR3 sequence (DNA): TGTGCCAGCAGCTTAGGGGCGGGAGTGGGGTACGAGCAGTACTTC. It is translated as CASSLGAGVGYEQYF. The rearrangement uses TRBV7-6 and TRBJ2-7, with TRBD2 identical over 7 bases. Germline V lookup: CDR1 SGHVS, CDR2 FNYEAQ. The junction had 7 bases not matched to a gene; V was cut back by 1 base and J by 4 bases. The CDR3 length is 15 residues.

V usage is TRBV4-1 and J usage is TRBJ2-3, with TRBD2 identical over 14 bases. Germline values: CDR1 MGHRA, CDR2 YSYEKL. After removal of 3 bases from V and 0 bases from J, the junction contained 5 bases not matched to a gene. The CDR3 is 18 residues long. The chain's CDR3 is CASSQTSGRALSTDTQYF. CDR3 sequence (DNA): TGCGCCAGCAGCCAGACTAGCGGGAGGGCGTTGAGCACAGATACGCAGTATTTT.

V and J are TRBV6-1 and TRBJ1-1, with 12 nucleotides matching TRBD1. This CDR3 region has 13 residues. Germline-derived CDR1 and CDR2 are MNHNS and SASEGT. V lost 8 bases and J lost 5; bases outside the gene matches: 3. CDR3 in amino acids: CASWDRGRTEAFF. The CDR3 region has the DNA TGTGCCAGCTGGGACAGGGGGCGGACTGAAGCTTTCTTT.

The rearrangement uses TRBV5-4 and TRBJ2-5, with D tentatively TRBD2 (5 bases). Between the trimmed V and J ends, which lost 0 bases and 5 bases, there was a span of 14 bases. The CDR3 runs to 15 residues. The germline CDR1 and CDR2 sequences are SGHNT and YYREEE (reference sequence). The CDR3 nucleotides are TGTGCCAGCAGCTTGGTCGCTTCTACGGGGGAGACCCAGTACTTC. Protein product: CASSLVASTGETQYF.

The CDR3, as DNA: TGCGCCAGCAGCGTGGAGGGACTAGCATACTACGAGCAGTACTTC. Amino acid sequence: CASSVEGLAYYEQYF. This chain links TRBV5-1 with TRBJ2-7; 9 nucleotides line up with TRBD2. Per germline, CDR1 SGHRS and CDR2 YFSETQ. Trimming took 4 bases from V and 3 from J; bases not matched to a gene: 8. The CDR3 loop spans 15 amino acids.

The CDR3 DNA follows: TGCAGCGTTGAGTCTAGGGGACTAGCGGGAGGAGTCTACGAGCAGTACTTC. The encoded protein is CSVESRGLAGGVYEQYF. This chain joins TRBV29-1 and TRBJ2-7, with 15 bases fitting TRBD2. Germline lookup yields CDR1 SQVTM and CDR2 ANQGSEA. With V trimmed by 3 bases and J by 3 bases, 9 bases remained unmatched. The CDR3 length is 17 residues.

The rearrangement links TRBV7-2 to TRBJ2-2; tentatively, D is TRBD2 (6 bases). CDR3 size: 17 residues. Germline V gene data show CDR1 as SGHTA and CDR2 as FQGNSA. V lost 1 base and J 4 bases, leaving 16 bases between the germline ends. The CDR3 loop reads CASSLGSDRETTGELFF. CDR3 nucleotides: TGTGCCAGCAGCTTAGGATCGGACCGGGAGACCACCGGGGAGCTGTTTTTT.